These 20 T cell receptor beta chains originate from one sample sequenced in a study of T cell repertoires in cytomegalovirus infection. TCRdb recomputed calls from the reads with MiXCR, one row per CDR3 protein. The sample has about 140,000 distinct CDR3 sequences; roughly 6% are singletons. The specimen sequenced was PBMCs. These receptor sequences come from a human donor in good health (CMV status not recorded). Some clones in this sample may be carry-over from other donors' samples.

This clonotype has a handful of counts. The chain carries TRBV11-1 and TRBJ2-7; TRBD1 or TRBD2 may be the D gene (5 bases each). V gave up 3 bases and J gave up 0 bases, with 15 bases separating them. CDR3 length: 16 amino acids. Germline V lookup: CDR1 SGHAT, CDR2 FQDESV (reference sequence). The CDR3 reads CASSLGPEGPSYEQYF. CDR3 nucleotide sequence: TGTGCCAGCAGCTTGGGGCCTGAGGGGCCCTCCTACGAGCAGTACTTC.

Ten or more counts support this clonotype. The rearrangement uses TRBV5-6 and TRBJ2-2, with D possibly being TRBD1 (5 bases). CDR1 SGHDT and CDR2 YYEEEE come from the germline V gene. Trimming took 5 bases from V and 11 from J, leaving 25 bases between them. There are 16 residues in the CDR3. The CDR3 sequence: CASRAQPAIPWGELFF. The DNA of the CDR3 is TGTGCCAGCAGGGCCCAGCCTGCAATTCCTTGGGGCGAGCTGTTTTTT. Drawing the rest from reference TRBV5-6 and TRBJ2-2, the complete variable domain is DAGVTQSPTHLIKTRGQQVTLRCSPKSGHDTVSWYQQALGQGPQFIFQYYEEEERQRGNFPDRFSGHQFPNYSSELNVNALLLGDSALYLCASRAQPAIPWGELFFGEGSRLTVL.

This clonotype appeared many times. In DNA, the CDR3 is TGTGCCAGCAGCTTAGCCCAAGGACCGCGTAATGAAAAACTGTTTTTT. Its translation is CASSLAQGPRNEKLFF. V is TRBV7-2 and J is TRBJ1-4, with D uncertain. The V and J ends lost 0 bases and 4 bases respectively, with 12 bases between them. The CDR3 runs 16 residues. In germline, CDR1 is SGHTA, CDR2 FQGNSA.

The V call is TRBV19, the J call TRBJ1-1, with a possible D match to TRBD1 (5 bases). The CDR3 is 14 amino acids. V was cut by 10 bases and J by 7 bases, with 22 bases left in between. Per the germline V gene, CDR1 is LNHDA and CDR2 is SQIVND (reference sequence). CDR3 nucleotide sequence: TGTGCCACCCTTAGACGGGCGGGGGACTTTGAAGCTTTCTTT. Encoded protein: CATLRRAGDFEAFF.

This clonotype occurred a few times. The J gene is TRBJ1-2, the V gene TRBV11-2, with D perhaps matching TRBD1 (5 bases). Germline values: CDR1 SGHAT, CDR2 FQNNGV. V was trimmed by 3 bases and J by 6 bases, leaving 11 bases between them. This CDR3 spans 13 amino acids. CDR3: CASSLGTFNGYTF. Here the CDR3 DNA reads TGTGCCAGCAGCTTGGGGACGTTTAATGGCTACACCTTC.

This clonotype was observed many times. CDR3 DNA: TGTGCCAGCAGTTCGGTGGGGGGCTCCTACAATGAGCAGTTCTTC. This sequence encodes CASSSVGGSYNEQFF. The chain links TRBV28 to TRBJ2-1, with a tentative D call TRBD2 (6 bases). Germline CDR1 MDHEN, CDR2 SYDVKM. Trimming left V 4 bases short and J 0 bases short, with 10 bases between. This CDR3 has 15 amino acids.

This clonotype was picked up many times. This chain uses TRBV7-9 with TRBJ1-4; D is perhaps TRBD1 (5 bases). CDR1 and CDR2 (germline): SEHNR, FQNEAQ (reference sequence). The CDR3 is made up of 16 amino acids. Trimming stripped 3 bases from V and 3 bases from J, with 14 bases between. The CDR3 DNA follows: TGTGCCAGCAGCTTTGCGGGCGGGGGATCTAATGAAAAACTGTTTTTT. This translates into CASSFAGGGSNEKLFF.

This clonotype came up a few times. The chain is built from TRBV14 and TRBJ1-1; possible D gene TRBD1, 5 bases. Per germline, CDR1 SGHDN and CDR2 FVKESK. The CDR3 runs 17 residues. Trimming stripped 2 bases from V and 1 base from J, with 17 bases between. The CDR3 coding sequence is TGTGCCAGCAGCCAATTGGTCAAGCAGGGATCGAACACTGAAGCTTTCTTT. It yields the protein CASSQLVKQGSNTEAFF.

V usage is TRBV29-1 and J usage is TRBJ1-5, with TRBD1 as a possible D gene (6 bases). The CDR3 totals 14 residues. Germline V lookup: CDR1 SQVTM, CDR2 ANQGSEA. With 4 bases removed from V and 1 base from J, the gap between germline ends came to 11 bases. The chain's CDR3 is CSVGGQASNQPQHF. For the CDR3, the DNA is TGCAGCGTTGGGGGGCAGGCAAGCAATCAGCCCCAGCATTTT.

This clonotype was counted at least ten times. V usage is TRBV7-6 and J usage is TRBJ2-3, with 9 positions matching TRBD2. There are 15 residues in the CDR3. CDR1 is SGHVS and CDR2 is FNYEAQ in the germline V gene. Trimming cost V 3 bases and J 4 bases; bases outside gene matches: 5. In nucleotides, the CDR3 is TGTGCCAGCAGCTTCAGCGGGGGGCAGGCAGATACGCAGTATTTT. Encoded protein: CASSFSGGQADTQYF.

The chain employs TRBV29-1 and TRBJ2-7; 10 bases are shared with TRBD1. The J segment lost 5 bases and the V segment lost 5 bases, leaving 9 bases of the junction unmatched. Germline V lookup: CDR1 SQVTM, CDR2 ANQGSEA. The CDR3 length is 14 residues. CDR3 bases: TGCAGCGTTCGACCTGGGACAGGGGTCAACGAGCAGTACTTC. It yields the protein CSVRPGTGVNEQYF.

This clonotype has more than one count but fewer than ten. This chain uses TRBV20-1 with TRBJ2-1; 10 bases fit TRBD2. This CDR3 has 21 amino acids. Losses at the gene ends were 1 base for V and 3 bases for J; bases not matched to a gene: 21. The germline gives CDR1 DFQATT, CDR2 SNEGSKA (reference sequence). CDR3 in amino acids: CSARAGWGSGGQTRIYNEQFF. The CDR3 DNA reads TGCAGTGCTAGAGCTGGTTGGGGTAGCGGGGGGCAAACGAGGATCTACAATGAGCAGTTCTTC.

This clonotype was seen at least ten times. This chain connects TRBV5-1 to TRBJ2-3; the D gene is possibly TRBD2 (6 bases). In germline, CDR1 is SGHRS, CDR2 YFSETQ. With 2 bases removed from V and 3 bases from J, the gap between germline ends came to 13 bases. The CDR3 runs to 15 residues. CDR3 amino acids: CASSLGTLETDTQYF. In DNA, the CDR3 is TGCGCCAGCAGCTTAGGGACTCTAGAAACAGATACGCAGTATTTT.

This clonotype showed up many times. The chain carries TRBV5-4 and TRBJ2-2, with D possibly matching TRBD2 (5 bases). V was cut by 3 bases and J by 4 bases, with 13 bases left in between. The CDR3 loop spans 15 amino acids. Germline lookup yields CDR1 SGHNT and CDR2 YYREEE (reference sequence). This chain's CDR3 is CASSSGTRVTGELFF. CDR3 coding DNA: TGTGCCAGCAGCTCGGGAACTAGGGTCACCGGGGAGCTGTTTTTT.

This clonotype appeared a few times. The chain carries TRBV20-1 and TRBJ1-2, with D perhaps matching TRBD1 (6 bases). Trimming took 3 bases from V and 6 from J, leaving 17 bases between them. Germline CDR1 reads DFQATT; CDR2 reads SNEGSKA (reference sequence). The CDR3 covers 14 residues. In DNA, the CDR3 is TGCAGTGCTAGGAGGCCAGGGGCCCCCGATGGCTACACCTTC. This codes for CSARRPGAPDGYTF.

This clonotype was seen at least ten times. This chain connects TRBV7-2 to TRBJ2-7, with TRBD2 matching over 11 bases. The CDR3 is made up of 15 amino acids. Germline CDR1 SGHTA, CDR2 FQGNSA. V lost 5 bases to trimming and J lost 1 base; unmatched junction nucleotides: 4. The CDR3 is CASSPGLAVSYEQYF. CDR3 coding DNA: TGTGCCAGCAGCCCGGGACTAGCGGTATCCTACGAGCAGTACTTC. The whole variable domain, filled in from reference TRBV7-2 and TRBJ2-7, reads GAGVSQSPSNKVTEKGKDVELRCDPISGHTALYWYRQSLGQGLEFLIYFQGNSAPDKSGLPSDRFSAERTGGSVSTLTIQRTQQEDSAVYLCASSPGLAVSYEQYFGPGTRLTVT.

This clonotype was seen ten or more times. This CDR3 reads CSVRTDNYGYTF. The CDR3 DNA follows: TGCAGCGTCCGCACAGACAACTATGGCTACACCTTC. The chain has TRBV29-1 and TRBJ1-2; D uncertain. This CDR3 is 12 amino acids long. V lost 6 bases, J lost 2 bases, and 10 bases lay in between. The germline CDR1 and CDR2 sequences are SQVTM and ANQGSEA.

This clonotype has at least ten counts. The chain carries TRBV6-6 and TRBJ1-1; perhaps TRBD1 as D (6 bases). Trimming took off 7 bases at V and 6 bases at J, with 18 bases between the two ends. The V gene's germline CDR1 is MNHNY and CDR2 SVGAGI (reference sequence). The CDR3 spans 14 residues. In DNA form, the CDR3 reads TGTGCCAGCAATGGGGGGCGCGGCCTGCCTGAAGCTTTCTTT. This codes for CASNGGRGLPEAFF.

This clonotype was counted many times. V and J are TRBV7-2 and TRBJ1-6; no clear D. Trimming pared 2 bases from V and 3 bases from J, leaving 11 bases between. The CDR3 contains 16 residues. Germline CDR1 SGHTA, CDR2 FQGNSA. This CDR3 is CASSLSGNIYNSPLHF. The DNA of the CDR3 is TGTGCCAGCAGCTTATCAGGAAACATCTATAATTCACCCCTCCACTTT. The full variable domain, completed using reference TRBV7-2 and TRBJ1-6, is GAGVSQSPSNKVTEKGKDVELRCDPISGHTALYWYRQSLGQGLEFLIYFQGNSAPDKSGLPSDRFSAERTGGSVSTLTIQRTQQEDSAVYLCASSLSGNIYNSPLHFGNGTRLTVT.

In its sample, this clonotype was seen many times. This chain joins TRBV10-3 and TRBJ2-7; 7 bases line up with TRBD1. This CDR3 is built from 17 residues. Unmatched junction bases numbered 14, after V lost 2 bases and J lost 4 bases. CDR1 and CDR2 (germline): ENHRY, SYGVKD. CDR3 sequence: CAISERRDSGFGYEQYF. CDR3 nucleotides: TGTGCCATCAGTGAGCGCCGGGACAGTGGGTTTGGTTACGAGCAGTACTTC.